This TCR beta chain was found in a study of blood T cell repertoires in COVID-19. The overall study: The samples span acute and convalescent COVID-19 from the United States, Italy and Spain.

This CDR3 contains 11 residues. Data came from immunoSEQ multiplex PCR; TCRdb stores just in-frame clones and leaves some out. The repertoire holds 300,000 to 350,000 clones, with around nine tenths as singletons. Contact with a PCR-confirmed or clinician-diagnosed COVID-19 case occurred within 2 weeks of entry. The sequencing input was PBMCs or T cells enriched from blood (not recorded which). The rearrangement links TRBV21-1 to TRBJ2-7; TRBD2 is taken as the D call from the table, unchecked against the DNA. TRBV21-1 is listed as a pseudogene. The sequence derives from a woman aged 30 to 39 who had been exposed to COVID-19. The CDR3 loop is CASVPSVEQYF. In DNA form, the CDR3 reads TGTGCCAGCGTCCCCTCGGTCGAGCAGTACTTC.